These 19 T cell receptor beta chains were sequenced from one sample in a study of CD8 T cells in ankylosing spondylitis. One entry per CDR3 protein results from TCRdb running MiXCR on the 5' RACE reads. The sample consists of roughly 280,000 distinct CDR3 sequences, 20% of them appearing once. The sample comprised blood, either unsorted or a sorted T cell fraction (not recorded which). The source is a male donor with ankylosing spondylitis or in good health (not recorded which).

The chain recombines TRBV18 with TRBJ2-1; D uncertain. Germline V gives CDR1 KGHSH, CDR2 LQKENI. The CDR3 spans 13 residues. Deletions cut 2 bases from V and 7 bases from J, with 9 bases between. CDR3 nucleotides: TGTGCCAGCTCACCAGGACGGACGAATGAGCAGTTCTTC. Its protein is CASSPGRTNEQFF. Filled out from reference TRBV18 and TRBJ2-1, the complete variable domain reads NAGVMQNPRHLVRRRGQEARLRCSPMKGHSHVYWYRQLPEEGLKFMVYLQKENIIDESGMPKERFSAEFPKEGPSILRIQQVVRGDSAAYFCASSPGRTNEQFFGPGTRLTVL.

The chain carries TRBV28 and TRBJ2-3; 9 bases fit TRBD2. This CDR3 has 15 amino acids. Germline assignment: CDR1 MDHEN and CDR2 SYDVKM. The J segment lost 1 base and the V segment lost 6 bases, leaving 5 bases of the junction unmatched. CDR3 in amino acids: CASRLAGRRTDTQYF. In DNA, the CDR3 is TGTGCCAGCAGACTAGCGGGCCGTCGCACAGATACGCAGTATTTT.

This chain joins TRBV24-1 and TRBJ2-3, with 10 bases that match TRBD1. The ends lost 0 bases at V and 0 bases at J; junction bases unmatched: 2. In germline, CDR1 is KGHDR, CDR2 SFDVKD. This CDR3 has 17 amino acids. Here the CDR3 DNA reads TGTGCCACCAGTGATTTGGGGACAGGGGACAGCACAGATACGCAGTATTTT. Its translation is CATSDLGTGDSTDTQYF.

This clonotype was counted at least ten times. This rearrangement joins TRBV7-6 to TRBJ2-3; TRBD1 agrees at 7 bases. This CDR3 is built from 13 residues. CDR1 and CDR2 from the germline V gene are SGHVS and FNYEAQ. The junction had 5 bases not matched to a gene; V was cut back by 5 bases and J by 6 bases. The CDR3 DNA reads as TGTGCCAGCAGCGCCCAACAGGGGGATACGCAGTATTTT. It encodes CASSAQQGDTQYF. Combining the CDR3 with reference TRBV7-6 and TRBJ2-3 gives the whole variable domain GAGVSQSPRYKVTKRGQDVALRCDPISGHVSLYWYRQALGQGPEFLTYFNYEAQQDKSGLPNDRFSAERPEGSISTLTIQRTEQRDSAMYRCASSAQQGDTQYFGPGTRLTVL.

The chain combines TRBV28 with TRBJ1-1; a possible D gene is TRBD1 (5 bases). Germline CDR1 reads MDHEN; CDR2 reads SYDVKM. CDR3 length equals 13 residues. The germline V and J ends were trimmed by 3 bases and 3 bases, with 8 bases remaining between them. CDR3 amino acids: CASSFFRDTEAFF. CDR3 in DNA: TGTGCCAGCAGTTTTTTCAGGGACACTGAAGCTTTCTTT.

The CDR3 region is CASSQDVGGITETQYF. For the CDR3, the DNA is TGTGCCAGCAGCCAAGATGTAGGCGGCATTACAGAGACCCAGTACTTC. This sequence joins TRBV3-1 and TRBJ2-5; D unresolved. The CDR3 extends over 16 amino acids. The V end lost 0 bases, the J end lost 4 bases, and 15 bases lay between the germline ends. Germline V gives CDR1 LGHDT, CDR2 YNNKEL (reference sequence).

This clonotype occurred a few times. The J gene is TRBJ2-2, the V gene TRBV6-1, with D perhaps matching TRBD1 (6 bases). There are 14 residues in the CDR3. The germline V gene encodes CDR1 MNHNS and CDR2 SASEGT. V lost 8 bases and J 7 bases, leaving 17 bases between the germline ends. CDR3 DNA: TGTGCCAGCCTAATCGGGACATCAGGCGGGGAGCTGTTTTTT. Its protein is CASLIGTSGGELFF.

This clonotype was observed a few times. This chain uses TRBV11-2 with TRBJ2-1; 8 nucleotides agree with TRBD2. CDR3 length: 17 residues. V lost 1 base and J lost 7; bases outside the gene matches: 12. Germline-derived CDR1 and CDR2 are SGHAT and FQNNGV. The CDR3 sequence is CASSLGINSGSGNEQFF. CDR3 DNA sequence: TGTGCCAGCAGCTTAGGAATCAACAGCGGGAGTGGAAATGAGCAGTTCTTC. The full variable domain, with the rest looked up from reference TRBV11-2 and TRBJ2-1, is EAGVAQSPRYKIIEKRQSVAFWCNPISGHATLYWYQQILGQGPKLLIQFQNNGVVDDSQLPKDRFSAERLKGVDSTLKIQPAKLEDSAVYLCASSLGINSGSGNEQFFGPGTRLTVL.

The J gene is TRBJ2-1, the V gene TRBV7-2, with D tentatively TRBD1 (5 bases). The CDR3 totals 13 residues. Trimming stripped 4 bases from V and 7 bases from J, with 11 bases between. Germline V gives CDR1 SGHTA, CDR2 FQGNSA. The CDR3, as DNA: TGTGCCAGCAGCTCAGACAGTCCGAATGAGCAGTTCTTC. Protein sequence: CASSSDSPNEQFF.

V gene TRBV4-1 combines with J gene TRBJ1-2, with D maybe TRBD1 (5 bases). This CDR3 spans 15 amino acids. Germline V gene sequence: CDR1 MGHRA, CDR2 YSYEKL. V gave up 3 bases and J gave up 0 bases, with 11 bases separating them. As DNA, the CDR3 is TGCGCCAGCAGCCAGGGCAGGGAAGCTAACTATGGCTACACCTTC. The encoded protein is CASSQGREANYGYTF.

This clonotype was found many times. The chain employs TRBV27 and TRBJ1-5; TRBD1 is a possible D gene (6 bases). Trimming took off 8 bases at V and 1 base at J, with 12 bases between the two ends. Germline V gives CDR1 MNHEY, CDR2 SMNVEV (reference sequence). The length of the CDR3 is 14 residues. The CDR3 bases are TGTGCCAGCGGCTCGAGGGGGAGCAATCAGCCCCAGCATTTT. It encodes CASGSRGSNQPQHF.

This rearrangement joins TRBV6-5 to TRBJ2-3; D uncertain. V was trimmed by 1 base and J by 2 bases, leaving 7 bases between them. The V gene's germline CDR1 is MNHEY and CDR2 SVGAGI. This CDR3 has 14 residues. The CDR3 region is CASSYWEPTDTQYF. The CDR3 coding sequence is TGTGCCAGCAGTTACTGGGAACCCACAGATACGCAGTATTTT.

This clonotype was observed at least ten times. This chain connects TRBV27 to TRBJ1-4; D gene ambiguous. Germline loops: CDR1 MNHEY, CDR2 SMNVEV (reference sequence). This CDR3 contains 13 residues. Trimming removed 2 bases at V and 8 bases at J, with 9 bases between. CDR3 DNA sequence: TGTGCCAGCAGTTTAGTAGGGCGCGAAAAACTGTTTTTT. Protein sequence: CASSLVGREKLFF.

The CDR3 loop reads CASSGTGRSVKNIQYF. The DNA of the CDR3 is TGTGCCAGCAGCGGGACAGGGAGATCGGTCAAAAACATTCAGTACTTC. The rearrangement uses TRBV5-6 and TRBJ2-4, with 9 bases that match TRBD1. Germline trimming cut 4 bases from V and 3 bases from J; bases unmatched to any gene: 8. Germline V lookup: CDR1 SGHDT, CDR2 YYEEEE. The CDR3 length is 16 residues.

The rearrangement links TRBV4-1 to TRBJ2-1; the match to TRBD2 covers 10 bases. Germline CDR1 is MGHRA and CDR2 is YSYEKL. V shed 1 base and J 5 bases; nucleotides not matched to a gene: 2. This CDR3 is 15 amino acids long. CDR3 nucleotides: TGCGCCAGCAGCCAAGGGACTAGCGGAGACAATGAGCAGTTCTTC. Translating it yields CASSQGTSGDNEQFF.

As concerns this clonotype: A read error may be the cause here, since a much bigger clone is one base away. The chain recombines TRBV12-3 or TRBV12-4 with TRBJ2-2; no definite D call. The CDR3 is 11 residues long. The V gene lost 4 bases and the J gene lost 13 bases, with 10 bases spanning the gap. CDR3 sequence reads: CASSSVWGLFF. The CDR3, as DNA: TGTGCCAGCAGTTCCGTGTGGGGGCTGTTTTTT.

The CDR3 is CASSPYGPITSTDTQYF. The CDR3, as DNA: TGTGCCAGCAGCCCCTACGGCCCCATCACTAGCACAGATACGCAGTATTTT. This chain uses TRBV27 with TRBJ2-3; no firm D call. From germline, CDR1 is MNHEY and CDR2 SMNVEV (reference sequence). This CDR3 region has 17 residues. The V gene lost 6 bases and the J gene lost 0 bases, with 19 bases spanning the gap.

This clonotype has more than one count but fewer than ten. V usage is TRBV6-1 and J usage is TRBJ2-5; TRBD1 matches 7 bases. Losses at the gene ends were 6 bases for V and 10 bases for J; bases not matched to a gene: 14. The CDR3 runs to 14 residues. Per germline, CDR1 MNHNS and CDR2 SASEGT. CDR3 sequence (DNA): TGTGCCAGCAGCCGACAGGGATCCTCAGGGGGCCAGTACTTC. Translated, it gives CASSRQGSSGGQYF.

V is TRBV2 and J is TRBJ1-2, with 8 positions matching TRBD1. Germline V gives CDR1 SNHLY, CDR2 FYNNEI. J lost 4 bases, V lost 5 bases, and 6 bases had no gene match. CDR3 length: 14 residues. The CDR3 spells CASSPGQGTYGYTF. DNA for the CDR3: TGTGCCAGCAGTCCAGGACAGGGTACCTATGGCTACACCTTC.